A single sample is the source of the 13 T cell receptor beta chains below, sequenced in a study of a mutant IDH1 vaccine in newly diagnosed glioma. Time point noted: baseline, week 1 (first vaccination visit). Treatment indicated: pre-vaccination baseline after standard-of-care therapy. Repertoires were generated with immunoSEQ multiplex PCR, while TCRdb's copy carries only in-frame clones and drops some. The sample lists 90,000 to 95,000 clones; roughly 85% were seen once. The sample was PBMCs, taken from a glioma patient treated with radiotherapy, temozolomide or both. These receptor sequences come from a woman in her fifties or sixties with glioma.

CDR3 residues: CASSPPGVVGYTF. The CDR3 DNA sequence: TGTGCCAGCAGCCCCCCCGGGGTGGTTGGCTACACCTTC. The J gene is TRBJ1-2, the V gene TRBV7-2; D gene ambiguous. Trimming stripped 5 bases from V and 7 bases from J, with 14 bases between. Germline CDR1 and CDR2: SGHTA and FQGNSA. The CDR3 runs to 13 residues.

A few counts support this clone. V usage is TRBV30 and J usage is TRBJ1-5; D may be TRBD1 (6 bases). Trimming removed 1 base from V and 5 bases from J, with 9 bases in between. This CDR3 contains 13 residues. Germline V gene lookup returns CDR1 GTSNPN and CDR2 SVGIG (reference sequence). CDR3 sequence (DNA): TGTGCCTGGAGTGCCTCAGGGGATCAGCCCCAGCATTTT. Translating gives CAWSASGDQPQHF.

This clone showed up just a few times. This chain links TRBV15 with TRBJ1-1; 7 nucleotides line up with TRBD1. The J segment lost 7 bases and the V segment lost 5 bases, leaving 10 bases of the junction unmatched. Per the germline V gene, CDR1 is LNHNV and CDR2 is YYDKDF (reference sequence). There are 14 residues in the CDR3. The CDR3 region has the DNA TGTGCCACCAGCCAACGACAGGGCCGGCATGAAGCTTTCTTT. Its protein is CATSQRQGRHEAFF. Based on the CDR3 plus reference TRBV15 and TRBJ1-1, the full variable domain is DAMVIQNPRYQVTQFGKPVTLSCSQTLNHNVMYWYQQKSSQAPKLLFHYYDKDFNNEADTPDNFQSRRPNTSFCFLDIRSPGLGDTAMYLCATSQRQGRHEAFFGQGTRLTVV.

This chain links TRBV25-1 with TRBJ1-1; 8 bases match TRBD1. Germline CDR1 and CDR2: MGHDK and SYGVNS. This CDR3 contains 14 residues. With V trimmed by 6 bases and J by 5 bases, 8 bases remained unmatched. The CDR3 DNA is TGTGCCAGCAGAGGACAGGGAAGAAGAACTGAAGCTTTCTTT. Its protein product is CASRGQGRRTEAFF.

V and J are TRBV6-1 and TRBJ2-1; D unclear. CDR3 length: 13 residues. The ends were cut back, 6 bases at V and 2 bases at J, with 8 bases in the middle. Per germline, CDR1 MNHNS and CDR2 SASEGT. CDR3 in amino acids: CASSRPPYNEQFF. Written as DNA, the CDR3 is TGTGCCAGCAGCCGGCCCCCCTACAATGAGCAGTTCTTC.

The J gene is TRBJ1-6, the V gene TRBV15, with TRBD1 matching over 11 bases. J was trimmed by 2 bases and V by 3 bases; bases with no gene match: 3. Germline V gene data show CDR1 as LNHNV and CDR2 as YYDKDF (reference sequence). The CDR3 runs to 17 residues. The DNA of the CDR3 is TGTGCCACCAGCAGGGACAGGGGGCCAACCTATAATTCACCCCTCCACTTT. This codes for CATSRDRGPTYNSPLHF.

This rearrangement joins TRBV5-1 to TRBJ1-2, with 9 bases matching TRBD1. Trimming took 3 bases from V and 8 from J; bases not matched to a gene: 8. Germline V CDR1 and CDR2: SGHRS, YFSETQ. The CDR3 contains 14 residues. The CDR3 protein is CASSSWDRVEGYTF. The CDR3 DNA reads TGCGCCAGCAGCTCATGGGACAGGGTCGAGGGCTACACCTTC.

In this sample, this clone turned up once. V usage is TRBV7-9 and J usage is TRBJ2-6; D gene uncertain. The CDR3 contains 16 residues. The V end was cut by 5 bases, the J end by 1 base, with 12 bases between. From germline, CDR1 is SEHNR and CDR2 FQNEAQ (reference sequence). In DNA form, the CDR3 reads TGTGCCAGCAGCCCCCCCCTGGGTTCTGGGGCCAACGTCCTGACTTTC. It specifies CASSPPLGSGANVLTF.

The chain has TRBV4-1 and TRBJ2-3; TRBD2 matches at 9 bases. Looked up from germline, CDR1 is MGHRA and CDR2 is YSYEKL. The CDR3 length is 18 residues. Unmatched junction bases numbered 13, after V lost 3 bases and J lost 3 bases. CDR3 in amino acids: CASSQMDRLAGKTDTQYF. The CDR3 coding sequence is TGCGCCAGCAGCCAGATGGATCGGCTAGCGGGAAAAACAGATACGCAGTATTTT.

This rearrangement joins TRBV5-6 to TRBJ2-7; D is unclear. V lost 0 bases and J 2 bases, leaving 9 bases between the germline ends. Germline V CDR1 and CDR2: SGHDT, YYEEEE. This CDR3 has 14 residues. In DNA form, the CDR3 reads TGTGCCAGCAGCTTGGGGGCAGATCCCTACGAGCAGTACTTC. As protein: CASSLGADPYEQYF.

The gene calls are TRBV10-2 and TRBJ1-1, with D possibly being TRBD1 (5 bases). Germline CDR1 is WSHSY and CDR2 is SAAADI. This CDR3 has 15 amino acids. Trimming took off 7 bases at V and 6 bases at J, with 21 bases between the two ends. CDR3 DNA: TGCGCCAGCACCTCTCCCGGGGCTGGTGTCGCTGAAGCTTTCTTT. The encoded protein is CASTSPGAGVAEAFF.

The chain couples TRBV30 to TRBJ1-5; TRBD1 agrees at 9 bases. Germline lookup yields CDR1 GTSNPN and CDR2 SVGIG (reference sequence). The CDR3 is 15 residues long. Trimming took 4 bases from V and 3 from J; bases not matched to a gene: 7. The CDR3 here is CAWNRGQGYNQPQHF. The CDR3 DNA reads as TGTGCCTGGAATAGAGGACAGGGGTACAATCAGCCCCAGCATTTT.

The gene calls are TRBV5-1 and TRBJ2-3; possibly TRBD2 for D (6 bases). The CDR3 is 11 amino acids. V dropped 9 bases and J dropped 6 bases, with 11 bases sitting between them. From germline, CDR1 is SGHRS and CDR2 YFSETQ. CDR3 region: CATTAGDTQYF. CDR3 coding DNA: TGCGCCACCACCGCGGGGGATACGCAGTATTTT.